This TCR beta chain was recovered during a study of T-cell memory formation after mild COVID-19. Whole-study results and caveats: Memory sampled before infection contained some responding clones, suggesting cross-reactive memory joined.

From germline, CDR1 is SGHTA and CDR2 FQGNSA. This CDR3 has 15 residues. Trimming removed 3 bases at V and 6 bases at J, with 15 bases between. In its sample, this clonotype was seen a few times. The antigen is not known. TCRdb re-called the 5' RACE reads with MiXCR, one entry per CDR3 protein. The table has more than 300,000 distinct CDR3 sequences, roughly 13% seen once. V usage is TRBV7-2 and J usage is TRBJ2-1, with TRBD2 as a possible D gene (7 bases). This receptor was obtained from a man younger than 30 who had mild COVID-19 (a few samples of this study predate the infection). Cell type and time point are not known. Sample: PBMCs or a T cell subset sorted from them (not recorded which). The CDR3 spells CASSLGGATSNEQFF. The DNA for the CDR3 is TGTGCCAGCAGCTTGGGGGGGGCCACCTCCAATGAGCAGTTCTTC.